This note documents a single T cell receptor (beta chain) sequence. Its antigen is not known. A read error likely explains this, since a far larger clone differs by one base. The sample comes from a study of shared clonotypes between healthy human individuals. Study results and limitations: Specimens sampled were limited to blood, with tissue repertoires likely differing.

The replicate PCRs on unsorted PBMC were given 300 ng DNA, which is 25,000 to 30,000 T cell genomes. Unsorted PBMC DNA went through sequencing on ten immunoSEQ deep assay plates. In the source study's methods: There were no quality scores in the junction-only immunoSEQ sequences, so filtering differed. Produced via immunoSEQ multiplex PCR; TCRdb's table is partial and in-frame only. Clone size and V and J calls were adopted from that table, with D and trimming inferred from the DNA. Among 450,000 to 500,000 clones listed, roughly 80% were seen once. The CDR3 length is 14 residues. Germline lookup yields CDR1 SNHLY and CDR2 FYNNEI.

The clonotype originates from a woman between 40 and 55 years old in good health. Some clones in this sample may be carry-over from other donors' samples. What was sequenced was PBMCs. V gene TRBV2 combines with J gene TRBJ2-1; the D call may be TRBD1 or TRBD2 (7 bases each). The CDR3 bases are TGTGCCAGCACCCCAGGGGGAGGGGACAATGAGCGGTTCTTC. Translated: CASTPGGGDNERFF. The variable domain in full, completed from reference TRBV2 and TRBJ2-1, reads EPEVTQTPSHQVTQMGQEVILRCVPISNHLYFYWYRQILGQKVEFLVSFYNNEISEKSEIFDDQFSVERPDGSNFTLKIRSTKLEDSAMYFCASTPGGGDNERFFGPGTRLTVL.